This T cell receptor beta chain was obtained from a study of blood T cell repertoires in COVID-19. For the study at large: The samples span acute and convalescent COVID-19 from the United States, Italy and Spain.

Assay: immunoSEQ multiplex PCR; the TCRdb copy retains only in-frame clones and omits some. The profile shows more than 400,000 clones, 70% to 90% of them singletons. The germline V gene has CDR1 SGHTS and CDR2 YDEGEE. V dropped 5 bases and J dropped 4 bases, with 7 bases sitting between them. CDR3 length: 12 amino acids. This rearrangement joins TRBV5-8 to TRBJ2-1; possible D gene TRBD1, 5 bases. This clonotype was sampled from a human donor in a cohort sampled during active COVID-19. Sequencing used peripheral blood. CDR3 bases: TGTGCCAGCAGTCCAGGGTACAATGAGCAGTTCTTC. It yields the protein CASSPGYNEQFF. Supplemented by reference TRBV5-8 and TRBJ2-1, the full variable domain reads EAGVTQSPTHLIKTRGQQATLRCSPISGHTSVYWYQQALGLGLQFLLWYDEGEERNRGNFPPRFSGRQFPNYSSELNVNALELEDSALYLCASSPGYNEQFFGPGTRLTVL.